A selection of T cell receptor beta chains follows, all from one sample in a study of T cell repertoires in cytomegalovirus infection. No antigen has been identified for these receptors. TCRdb re-called the reads with MiXCR, one entry per CDR3 protein. The table has about 830,000 distinct CDR3 sequences, 32% seen once. Sequencing was performed on cultured CD8+ T cells from PBMCs, taken from culture after CMV antigen stimulation. The receptors originated from a human donor in good health (CMV status not recorded). Some clones in this sample may be carry-over from other donors' samples. Each CDR3 is given with its conserved first and last residue. A D gene is named only where the DNA matches it firmly. Clone size is stated in some rows and not others, as once, few, many or a class when expanded.

j_call clone_size v_call d_call cdr3_nt cdr3_aa
TRBJ2-7 - TRBV6-5 TRBD2 TGTGCCACCGGACTAGCGGGAAGCTACGAGCAGTACTTC CATGLAGSYEQYF
TRBJ2-3 once TRBV6-6 - TGTGCCAGCAGTCCCGGACCCCACACAGATACGCAGTATTTT CASSPGPHTDTQYF
TRBJ1-3 - TRBV12-5 - TGTGCTAGTGGTTTGGAACCCCGGGACGAAAGTCGAAACACCATATATTTT CASGLEPRDESRNTIYF
TRBJ1-5 few TRBV7-9 - TGTGCCAGCACCTCAGGGGATTACAATCAGCCCCAGCATTTT CASTSGDYNQPQHF
TRBJ1-2 - TRBV27 - TGTGCCAGCAAGGGTTTCTATGGCTACACCTTC CASKGFYGYTF
TRBJ2-1 - TRBV2 - TGTGCCAGCTTAGGACTGGAGCAGTTCTTC CASLGLEQFF
TRBJ2-4 - TRBV5-1 TRBD2 TGCGCCAGCAGCTTGACGGCTAGCGGGGTTCTAGCCAAAAACATTCAGTACTTC CASSLTASGVLAKNIQYF
TRBJ1-1 - TRBV20-1 - TGCAGTGCTAGAGATAATGAAGGGACTGAAGCTTTCTTT CSARDNEGTEAFF
TRBJ2-1 - TRBV5-6 - TGTGCCAGCAGCCCGAAGGGCTTTAGGGACAATGAGCAGTTCTTC CASSPKGFRDNEQFF
TRBJ2-7 few TRBV19 - TGTGCCAGTAGTATATTGGAACAGGGAAGCGAGCAGTACTTC CASSILEQGSEQYF
TRBJ1-1 few TRBV7-9 - TGTGCCAGCAGCTTGGACAGTCGTGCTGAAGCTTTCTTT CASSLDSRAEAFF
TRBJ1-1 few TRBV14 - TGTGCCAGCAGCCAATACCCCATGGGGGGGAACACTGAAGCTTTCTTT CASSQYPMGGNTEAFF
TRBJ2-1 - TRBV12-3/TRBV12-4 - TGTGCCAGCAGTTACGACACCTACAATGAGCAGTTCTTC CASSYDTYNEQFF
TRBJ2-1 - TRBV15 TRBD2 TGTGCCACCAGCAGATCGGAGGGAGGGTACAATGAGCAGTTCTTC CATSRSEGGYNEQFF
TRBJ2-1 - TRBV3-1 - TGTGCCAGCAGCCAGTCTACAGGTTTGGAGCAGTTCTTC CASSQSTGLEQFF
TRBJ2-2 few TRBV11-3 - TGTGCCAGCACCGCTAGGGAAAGTGGGGACACCGGGGAGCTGTTTTTT CASTARESGDTGELFF
TRBJ1-1 few TRBV6-5 TRBD1 TGTGCCAGCAGCTCGGACAGGGAAAGGACTGAAGCTTTCTTT CASSSDRERTEAFF
TRBJ1-1 - TRBV9 - TGTGCCAGCAGCGTAGTTGGGCTAACTGAAGCTTTCTTT CASSVVGLTEAFF
TRBJ2-3 few TRBV27 TRBD2 TGTGCCAGCAGTTATAGCGGGACTGCAGATACGCAGTATTTT CASSYSGTADTQYF
TRBJ2-5 few TRBV2 TRBD2 TGTGCCAGCAGTGAGGTTGGGGGGGATGAGACCCAGTACTTC CASSEVGGDETQYF
TRBJ2-1 few TRBV6-1 TRBD2 TGTGCCAGCAGTCCTCCTAGCGGGGGGGCCGATGAGCAGTTCTTC CASSPPSGGADEQFF
TRBJ1-1 - TRBV5-1 - TGCGCCAGCAGCTATTTGACAGATAACACTGAAGCTTTCTTT CASSYLTDNTEAFF
TRBJ1-5 - TRBV19 - TGTGCCAGTAGTATTGGGGACCGCAATCAGCCCCAGCATTTT CASSIGDRNQPQHF
TRBJ1-2 - TRBV2 - TGTGCCAGCCAGGCGGGCGTCTATGGCTACACCTTC CASQAGVYGYTF
TRBJ1-1 - TRBV6-1 - TGTGCCAGTGTTGAGACAGGAGTTGAGGACACTGAAGCTTTCTTT CASVETGVEDTEAFF
TRBJ2-7 few TRBV19 - TGTGCCAGTAGTATTAGTACAGCGGGTTTCTTCTACGAGCAGTACTTC CASSISTAGFFYEQYF